This T cell receptor (beta chain) was observed in a study of post-analysis software for immune sequencing data. Study at large: Patients with relapsing-remitting, secondary progressive and progressive-relapsing multiple sclerosis courses were all represented. Findings and limits, study-wide: Co-batched samples clustered tightly together by F measure. Relative to controls, patients with multiple sclerosis showed significantly lower normalized Chao1 diversity. Patients used about five TRBV segments, including TRBV5-6, TRBV5-1 and TRBV20-1, more often than controls.

In germline, CDR1 is DFQATT, CDR2 SNEGSKA (reference sequence). The CDR3 has 16 amino acids. The V and J ends lost 2 bases and 2 bases, in that order; junction bases with no gene match: 8. Presence of unique molecular identifiers characterized the TCR beta cDNA libraries. TCRdb independently ran MiXCR on the PCR reads; one entry per CDR3 protein. The sample carries 400,000 to 500,000 distinct CDR3 sequences, over 30% recorded once. This clonotype was counted between two and nine times. Its antigen is as yet unknown. V gene TRBV20-1 combines with J gene TRBJ2-5; TRBD2 agrees at 10 bases. The receptor was derived from a girl aged 2-10 years with multiple sclerosis. The sequencing sample was made of blood. Written as DNA, the CDR3 is TGCAGTGCTAGACTAGCGGGAGTTCGAGCACAAGAGACCCAGTACTTC. Translation: CSARLAGVRAQETQYF.